Listed here are 15 T cell receptor beta chains from one sample, sequenced in a study of PD-1 blockade in classical Hodgkin lymphoma. Profiling relied on immunoSEQ multiplex PCR, and the TCRdb table lists in-frame clones only, not all of them. The sample has tens of thousands of clones; approximately 70% are singletons. Patients all relapsed after autologous stem cell transplantation, and there was variation in brentuximab vedotin exposure. Sample: peripheral blood mononuclear cells (PBMCs), taken before the second cycle of nivolumab. Receptors originate from a human donor with classical Hodgkin lymphoma.

The chain combines TRBV7-2 with TRBJ2-5, with D possibly matching TRBD1 (6 bases). CDR3 size: 15 residues. In germline, CDR1 is SGHTA, CDR2 FQGNSA. Trimming stripped 2 bases from V and 4 bases from J, with 14 bases between. For the CDR3, the DNA is TGTGCCAGCAGCTTAAAGACAGGTGGAGGAGAGACCCAGTACTTC. Translation gives CASSLKTGGGETQYF.

The CDR3 nucleotides are TGTGCCTGGAGTTCCCGGGACTATATCTATGGTGATGAGCAGTTCTTC. It specifies CAWSSRDYIYGDEQFF. The J gene is TRBJ2-1, the V gene TRBV30; 7 bases line up with TRBD2. Trimming cost V 2 bases and J 8 bases; bases outside gene matches: 15. From germline, CDR1 is GTSNPN and CDR2 SVGIG (reference sequence). The CDR3 is made up of 16 amino acids.

The rearrangement links TRBV9 to TRBJ2-7; 8 bases match TRBD1. Trimming took 0 bases from V and 3 from J; bases not matched to a gene: 5. CDR1 and CDR2 (germline): SGDLS, YYNGEE. The CDR3 loop spans 15 amino acids. The CDR3 spells CASSVGQGPLYEQYF. The CDR3 bases are TGTGCCAGCAGCGTAGGACAGGGGCCTCTCTACGAGCAGTACTTC.

This chain joins TRBV7-3 and TRBJ2-1; TRBD2 is a possible D gene (5 bases). The CDR3 runs 16 residues. The germline V gene encodes CDR1 SGHTA and CDR2 FQGTGA. The ends were cut back, 1 base at V and 7 bases at J, with 17 bases in the middle. DNA for the CDR3: TGTGCCAGCAGCTTAATCCCCGGGGTAGTTCGGAATGAGCAGTTCTTC. Translating gives CASSLIPGVVRNEQFF.

This clone counts as medium-sized (0.01 to 0.1%). CDR3 bases: TGTGCCAGCAGTTTTGCGGCGGGAGCCGACGAGCAGTACTTC. This encodes CASSFAAGADEQYF. The chain recombines TRBV27 with TRBJ2-7; 7 bases align to TRBD2. Germline CDR1 reads MNHEY; CDR2 reads SMNVEV (reference sequence). The CDR3 sequence is 14 residues long. V trimming: 3 bases; J trimming: 5 bases; junction bases outside the gene matches: 7.

The rearrangement links TRBV6-6 to TRBJ1-3; TRBD1 matches 8 bases. Per the germline V gene, CDR1 is MNHNY and CDR2 is SVGAGI (reference sequence). The V gene end was trimmed by 7 bases and the J gene end by 3 bases; junction bases not matched to a gene: 11. The CDR3 runs to 16 residues. The CDR3, as DNA: TGTGCCAGCACCCAGAGCCTCAGGGGGCTTGGAAACACCATATATTTT. Translated, it gives CASTQSLRGLGNTIYF.

CDR3: CASSVEGANTEAFF. The CDR3, as DNA: TGTGCCAGCAGTGTTGAGGGGGCGAACACTGAAGCTTTCTTT. The rearrangement links TRBV6-1 to TRBJ1-1, with 7 bases that match TRBD1. Germline values: CDR1 MNHNS, CDR2 SASEGT. The CDR3 sequence is 14 residues long. V trimming: 4 bases; J trimming: 1 base; junction bases outside the gene matches: 3.

The chain employs TRBV30 and TRBJ1-1; D call uncertain. Trimming shortened V by 3 bases and J by 5 bases, and 10 bases separated the two germline ends. Per the germline V gene, CDR1 is GTSNPN and CDR2 is SVGIG (reference sequence). The CDR3 is 12 amino acids. The CDR3 sequence: CAWSPLRTEAFF. In DNA form, the CDR3 reads TGTGCCTGGAGCCCCTTAAGGACTGAAGCTTTCTTT.

V is TRBV19 and J is TRBJ2-6, with D possibly called TRBD1 or TRBD2 (6 bases each). CDR1 is LNHDA and CDR2 is SQIVND in the germline V gene (reference sequence). Between the trimmed V and J ends, which lost 1 base and 0 bases, there was a span of 13 bases. The CDR3 is 18 residues long. The CDR3 loop is CASSIVGGPGSGANVLTF. CDR3 coding DNA: TGTGCCAGTAGTATAGTTGGGGGGCCCGGCTCTGGGGCCAACGTCCTGACTTTC.

This clone was detected once. This chain uses TRBV27 with TRBJ2-1; possibly TRBD2 for D (6 bases). V was pared by 3 bases and J by 1 base, with 13 bases between. CDR1 is MNHEY, CDR2 SMNVEV, per germline (reference sequence). CDR3 length: 16 residues. The CDR3 DNA is TGTGCCAGCAGTTTCATCGGGACTCCATCCTACAATGAGCAGTTCTTC. Residues: CASSFIGTPSYNEQFF.

This clone was seen a few times. The V and J genes are TRBV6-4 and TRBJ1-1, with a weak D call TRBD1 (5 bases). The CDR3 totals 15 residues. With 7 bases removed from V and 0 bases from J, the gap between germline ends came to 15 bases. Germline CDR1 and CDR2: MRHNA and SNTAGT. CDR3 loop: CASKPGPGVNTEAFF. CDR3 nucleotide sequence: TGTGCCAGCAAGCCGGGGCCAGGAGTGAACACTGAAGCTTTCTTT.

This sequence joins TRBV28 and TRBJ1-5; D is undetermined. CDR3 length: 14 residues. The V gene's germline CDR1 is MDHEN and CDR2 SYDVKM. With 6 bases removed from V and 1 base from J, the gap between germline ends came to 10 bases. The CDR3 DNA reads TGTGCCAGCAGACGTACACCAAGCAATCAGCCCCAGCATTTT. Translating it yields CASRRTPSNQPQHF.

This clone was observed a few times. This chain links TRBV11-2 with TRBJ2-2; D not resolved. Germline CDR1 SGHAT, CDR2 FQNNGV. The CDR3 is 15 residues long. Trimming cost V 0 bases and J 5 bases, with 10 bases left between them. Written as DNA, the CDR3 is TGTGCCAGCAGCTTAGATCCTGTCGGGACCGGGGAGCTGTTTTTT. It specifies CASSLDPVGTGELFF.

In regard to this clone: This sample includes further DNA sequences coding for the same CDR3. The chain joins TRBV18 to TRBJ2-7, with TRBD2 identical over 9 bases. CDR1 and CDR2 (germline): KGHSH, LQKENI. The CDR3 runs 14 residues. J gave up 4 bases and V 1 base, and 2 bases lay outside the gene matches. In DNA form, the CDR3 reads TGTGCCAGCTCACCACTAGCGGGGGTGTACGAGCAGTACTTC. Protein: CASSPLAGVYEQYF. The full variable domain, in which reference TRBV18 and TRBJ2-7 provide the parts outside the CDR3, is NAGVMQNPRHLVRRRGQEARLRCSPMKGHSHVYWYRQLPEEGLKFMVYLQKENIIDESGMPKERFSAEFPKEGPSILRIQQVVRGDSAAYFCASSPLAGVYEQYFGPGTRLTVT.

This chain connects TRBV4-2 to TRBJ2-7; tentatively, D is TRBD2 (5 bases). V was trimmed by 4 bases and J by 3 bases, leaving 13 bases between them. Germline V gene data show CDR1 as LGHNA and CDR2 as YNFKEQ. The CDR3 consists of 14 residues. The CDR3 bases are TGTGCCAGCAGCCCAGCGGCTCCGTTCTACGAGCAGTACTTC. The encoded protein is CASSPAAPFYEQYF.